The sample holds a few counts of the clone carrying this T cell receptor beta chain. The antigen is not known. The record originates from a study of OX40 agonist ivuxolimab in advanced cancers. As for the study in general: An agonistic human IgG2 monoclonal antibody against OX40 (CD134) was given. Whole-study findings and limits: Expanded clones were, on average, more numerous among CD8+ T cells than CD4+. Within 6 weeks, CD4+ and CD8+ blood T cells expanded clonally at 0.1 to 3.0 mg/kg.

Libraries were prepared by immunoSEQ multiplex PCR; TCRdb keeps only in-frame clonotypes and omits some of them. The sample shows about 73,000 clones, about 81% of them seen only once. The trim removed 4 bases at V and 5 bases at J, leaving 9 bases unmatched. This CDR3 is 15 amino acids long. In germline, CDR1 is SGHRS, CDR2 YFSETQ. The rearrangement uses TRBV5-1 and TRBJ2-1; 7 bases map to TRBD2. Source: CD4+ or CD8+ T cells sorted from blood, taken in a trial of the OX40 agonist ivuxolimab. The TCR sequence derives from an adult with an advanced solid tumor such as melanoma, head and neck, liver or kidney cancer. Here the CDR3 DNA reads TGCGCCAGCAGCCAAACTAGCGTAGTGAACAATGAGCAGTTCTTC. Amino acid sequence: CASSQTSVVNNEQFF.